This is a list of T cell receptor beta chains from one sample in a study of shared clonotypes between healthy human individuals. Assay: immunoSEQ multiplex PCR; the TCRdb copy retains only in-frame clones and omits some. The sample has a few hundred thousand clones, less than 75% seen once. The sample consisted of memory CD4+ T cells sorted from blood. The receptors were sampled from a man aged 30 to 39 in good health. The CDR3 runs from the conserved cysteine through the conserved F or W. A D gene is named only where the DNA matches it firmly. Only some rows state a clone size, as once, few, many or a class for expanded clones.

>TRBJ2-5|TRBD2|.|TRBV19
CASSTGLAHQETQYF
TGTGCCAGTAGTACGGGACTAGCGCATCAAGAGACCCAGTACTTC
>TRBJ2-5|.|once|TRBV6-1
CASSGVVQETQYF
TGTGCCAGCAGTGGAGTTGTACAAGAGACCCAGTACTTC
>TRBJ1-5|.|.|TRBV28
CASSFGQGGNQPQHF
TGTGCCAGCAGTTTTGGGCAGGGTGGCAATCAGCCCCAGCATTTT
>TRBJ2-1|TRBD2|once|TRBV5-1
CASSLDGTSGNEQFF
TGCGCCAGCAGCTTGGACGGGACTAGCGGGAATGAGCAGTTCTTC
>TRBJ1-3|.|few|TRBV19
CASSPNRNTIYF
TGTGCCAGTAGTCCCAACAGAAACACCATATATTTT
>TRBJ2-5|.|once|TRBV2
CASSDSSGGETQYF
TGTGCCAGCAGTGACAGTTCCGGGGGAGAGACCCAGTACTTC
>TRBJ2-3|TRBD2|.|TRBV18
CASSPGGSSDTQYF
TGTGCCAGCTCACCGGGAGGGAGCTCAGATACGCAGTATTTT
>TRBJ2-3|TRBD2|.|TRBV5-5
CASSPSPGTSGTDTQYF
TGTGCCAGCAGCCCTAGCCCCGGGACTAGCGGGACAGATACGCAGTATTTT
>TRBJ2-1|.|.|TRBV14
CASSQEQPYNEQFF
TGTGCCAGCAGCCAAGAACAACCCTACAATGAGCAGTTCTTC
>TRBJ1-3|.|.|TRBV5-1
CASSPGRTVGNTIYF
TGCGCCAGCAGCCCTGGCAGGACAGTTGGAAACACCATATATTTT
>TRBJ2-7|.|.|TRBV28
CASSPAEKYEQYF
TGTGCCAGCAGTCCCGCAGAGAAATACGAGCAGTACTTC
>TRBJ2-5|TRBD1|.|TRBV5-1
CASSSPGQGAQTQYF
TGCGCCAGCAGCTCCCCGGGACAGGGGGCGCAGACCCAGTACTTC
>TRBJ2-2|.|few|TRBV2
CASSEAGINTGELFF
TGTGCCAGCAGTGAGGCAGGGATAAACACCGGGGAGCTGTTTTTT
>TRBJ2-1|TRBD2|once|TRBV28
CASRLAGGYNEQFF
TGTGCCAGCAGATTGGCGGGAGGCTACAATGAGCAGTTCTTC
>TRBJ2-3|TRBD2|few|TRBV30
CAWALAGVIDTQYF
TGTGCCTGGGCTCTAGCGGGAGTTATAGATACGCAGTATTTT
>TRBJ2-7|.|.|TRBV18
CASSPVFRRVTYEQYF
TGTGCCAGCTCACCGGTTTTCAGGCGTGTTACCTACGAGCAGTACTTC
>TRBJ2-1|.|once|TRBV10-3
CAIPERARYNEQFF
TGTGCCATCCCAGAGCGGGCTAGATACAATGAGCAGTTCTTC
>TRBJ1-2|.|.|TRBV2
CASSADDYGYTF
TGTGCCAGCAGTGCTGACGATTATGGCTACACCTTC